This TCR beta chain was sequenced for a study of cytomegalovirus exposure and HLA in healthy donors. Study-wide findings and caveats: Cytomegalovirus association was assigned to 150 to 200 TCR beta chains. Rarity marked most TCR sequences, yet some public TCRs occurred in many donors.

About this clone itself: Its target is unknown.

Libraries were prepared by immunoSEQ multiplex PCR; TCRdb keeps only in-frame clonotypes and omits some of them. The sample holds some 140,000 clones; roughly nine tenths are singletons and the top ten take approximately 3%. The CDR3 consists of 15 residues. The V and J ends lost 1 base and 5 bases, in that order; junction bases with no gene match: 5. The germline CDR1 and CDR2 sequences are SGHTA and FQGNSA. This rearrangement joins TRBV7-2 to TRBJ1-1; 9 nucleotides agree with TRBD1. The origin of this receptor is a young man in good health and CMV-seronegative. The sequenced material came from PBMCs. The CDR3 loop reads CASSLGGTGRTEAFF. The CDR3 nucleotides are TGTGCCAGCAGCTTAGGTGGGACAGGGAGGACTGAAGCTTTCTTT.